The clone carrying this TCR beta chain occurred a few times. The antigen remains unidentified. A constant-region primer served to make TCR beta cDNA from approximately 490 ng total RNA. ARM-PCR, slightly modified, supplied the TCR beta libraries through three nested multiplex PCR rounds. A C-beta reverse primer was combined with TRBV1-TRBV30 forward primers in the first two PCR rounds, and each round had about 10 cycles. TCRdb recomputed calls from the multiplex PCR reads with MiXCR, one row per CDR3 protein. This sample has 310,000 or so distinct CDR3 sequences, with approximately 58% found just once. The data originate from a study of tumor-infiltrating lymphocytes in primary liver carcinoma. Study details: The five patients, who were men and women, ranged in age from 30 to 69 years.

Whole-study findings and limits: Pairs of tumor regions overlapped more than tumor-adjacent and tumor-blood pairs did. Relative to blood, tumors carried a significantly larger fraction of the repertoire in their top 250 clones (p = 0.039).

Germline CDR1 MNHEY, CDR2 SVGEGT. J lost 6 bases, V lost 5 bases, and 7 bases had no gene match. The CDR3 contains 15 residues. Unsorted whole blood yielded the blood RNA, and germline DNA was also extracted. This TCR came from a woman younger than 45 with primary liver carcinoma and hepatitis B virus infection. V and J are TRBV6-2 or TRBV6-3 and TRBJ1-5; 10 bases match TRBD1. The sequencing sample was made of peripheral blood. CDR3 bases: TGTGCCAGCAGTAAAGTGACAGGGGGCGTTCAGCCCCAGCATTTT. Amino acids: CASSKVTGGVQPQHF.